Here is one T cell receptor (beta chain) with its context. These data belong to a study of blood T cell repertoires in COVID-19. Across the whole study: Acute-phase and convalescent COVID-19 samples originated in the United States, Italy and Spain. PBMCs, B-cell-depleted T cells, or T cells provided the cDNA or gDNA that made up the material.

Germline V gene lookup returns CDR1 MDHEN and CDR2 SYDVKM. The CDR3 covers 12 residues. Trimming took 5 bases from V and 5 from J, leaving 7 bases between them. In the original workflow: Reference gene primer amplification in the assay estimated nucleated cell counts. TCRdb keeps only in-frame clones here, not all; method: immunoSEQ multiplex PCR. The D gene and trimming were derived from the DNA, and the V and J assignments and clone size from that table. The sample includes roughly 230,000 clones, approximately 83% of them seen just once. The TCR comes from a middle-aged man with active or convalescent COVID-19. The sample was peripheral blood. The chain recombines TRBV28 with TRBJ1-5; D gene unclear. The CDR3 bases are TGTGCCAGCAGTACTTTCGATCAGCCCCAGCATTTT. Residues: CASSTFDQPQHF.